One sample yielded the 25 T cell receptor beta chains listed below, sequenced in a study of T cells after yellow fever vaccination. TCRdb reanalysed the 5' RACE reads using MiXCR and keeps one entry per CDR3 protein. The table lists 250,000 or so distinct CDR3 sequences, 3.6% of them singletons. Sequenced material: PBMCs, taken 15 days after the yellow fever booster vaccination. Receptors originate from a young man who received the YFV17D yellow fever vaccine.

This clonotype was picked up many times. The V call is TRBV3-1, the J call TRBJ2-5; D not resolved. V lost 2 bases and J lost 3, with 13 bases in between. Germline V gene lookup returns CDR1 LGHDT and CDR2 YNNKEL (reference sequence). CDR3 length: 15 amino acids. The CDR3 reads CASSQSHRDEETQYF. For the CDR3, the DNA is TGTGCCAGCAGCCAATCCCACAGAGATGAAGAGACCCAGTACTTC.

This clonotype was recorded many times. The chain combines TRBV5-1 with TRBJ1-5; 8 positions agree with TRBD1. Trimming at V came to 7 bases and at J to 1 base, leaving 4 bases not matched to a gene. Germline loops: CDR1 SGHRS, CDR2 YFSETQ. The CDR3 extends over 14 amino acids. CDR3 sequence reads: CASFRDRSNQPQHF. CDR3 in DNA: TGCGCCAGCTTCCGGGACAGGAGCAATCAGCCCCAGCATTTT.

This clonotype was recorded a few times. The CDR3 spells CASSLMAGGGADTQYF. The CDR3 nucleotides read TGTGCCAGCAGCTTAATGGCGGGGGGCGGGGCAGATACGCAGTATTTT. The gene calls are TRBV7-3 and TRBJ2-3; 8 bases map to TRBD2. CDR3 length: 16 residues. V dropped 1 base and J dropped 4; count of bases not matched to a gene: 7. Germline V gives CDR1 SGHTA, CDR2 FQGTGA.

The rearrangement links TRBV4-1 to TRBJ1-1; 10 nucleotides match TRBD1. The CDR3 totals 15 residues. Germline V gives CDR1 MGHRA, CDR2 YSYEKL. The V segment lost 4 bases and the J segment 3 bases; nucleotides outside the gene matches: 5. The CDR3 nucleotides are TGCGCCAGCAGCCGATGGACAGGGGGTGACACTGAAGCTTTCTTT. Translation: CASSRWTGGDTEAFF.

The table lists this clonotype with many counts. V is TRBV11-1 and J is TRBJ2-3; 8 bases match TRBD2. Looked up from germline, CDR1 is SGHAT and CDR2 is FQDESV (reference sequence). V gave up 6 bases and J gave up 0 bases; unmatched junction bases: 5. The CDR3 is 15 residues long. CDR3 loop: CASSTERGSTDTQYF. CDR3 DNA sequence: TGTGCCAGCAGTACCGAGCGGGGGAGCACAGATACGCAGTATTTT.

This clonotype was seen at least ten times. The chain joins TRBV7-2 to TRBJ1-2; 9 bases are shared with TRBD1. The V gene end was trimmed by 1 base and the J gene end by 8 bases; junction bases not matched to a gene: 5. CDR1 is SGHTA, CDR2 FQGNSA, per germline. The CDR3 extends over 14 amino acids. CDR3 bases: TGTGCCAGCAGCTTAGGTGGACAGGGGTACGGCTACACCTTC. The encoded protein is CASSLGGQGYGYTF.

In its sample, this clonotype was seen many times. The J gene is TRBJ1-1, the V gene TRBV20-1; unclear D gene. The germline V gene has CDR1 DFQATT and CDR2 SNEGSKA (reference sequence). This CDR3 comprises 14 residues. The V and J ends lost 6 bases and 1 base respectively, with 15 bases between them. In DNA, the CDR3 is TGCAGTGCATCGGCGACGGCTAAGAACACTGAAGCTTTCTTT. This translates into CSASATAKNTEAFF.

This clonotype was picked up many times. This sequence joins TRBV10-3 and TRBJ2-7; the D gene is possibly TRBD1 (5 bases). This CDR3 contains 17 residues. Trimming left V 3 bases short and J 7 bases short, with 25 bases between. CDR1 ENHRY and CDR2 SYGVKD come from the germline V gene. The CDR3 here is CAISDVQGATPDREQYF. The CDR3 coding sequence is TGTGCCATCAGTGATGTTCAGGGCGCGACCCCCGATCGGGAGCAGTACTTC.

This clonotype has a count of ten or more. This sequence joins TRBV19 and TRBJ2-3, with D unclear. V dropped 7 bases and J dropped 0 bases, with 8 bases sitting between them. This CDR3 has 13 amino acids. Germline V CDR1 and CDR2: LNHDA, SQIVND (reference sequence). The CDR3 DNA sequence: TGTGCCAGTACGACGGCTAGCACAGATACGCAGTATTTT. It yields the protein CASTTASTDTQYF.

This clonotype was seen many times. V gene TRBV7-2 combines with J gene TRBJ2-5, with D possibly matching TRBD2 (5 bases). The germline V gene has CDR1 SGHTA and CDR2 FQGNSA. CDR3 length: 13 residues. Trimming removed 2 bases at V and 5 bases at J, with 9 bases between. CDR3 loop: CASSLTLAETQYF. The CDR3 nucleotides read TGTGCCAGCAGCTTAACCCTAGCCGAGACCCAGTACTTC. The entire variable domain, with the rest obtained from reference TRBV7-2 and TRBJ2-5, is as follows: GAGVSQSPSNKVTEKGKDVELRCDPISGHTALYWYRQSLGQGLEFLIYFQGNSAPDKSGLPSDRFSAERTGGSVSTLTIQRTQQEDSAVYLCASSLTLAETQYFGPGTRLLVL.

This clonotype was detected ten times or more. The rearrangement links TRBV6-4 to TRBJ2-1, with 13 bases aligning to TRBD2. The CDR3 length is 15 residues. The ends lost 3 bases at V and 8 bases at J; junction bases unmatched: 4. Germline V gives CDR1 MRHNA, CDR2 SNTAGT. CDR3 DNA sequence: TGTGCCAGCAGTGAAACTAGCGGGGGGGCACATGAGCAGTTCTTC. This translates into CASSETSGGAHEQFF.

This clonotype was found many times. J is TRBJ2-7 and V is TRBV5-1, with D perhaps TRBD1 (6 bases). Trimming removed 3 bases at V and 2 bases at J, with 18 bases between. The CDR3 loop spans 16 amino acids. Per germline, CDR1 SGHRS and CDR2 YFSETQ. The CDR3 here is CASSSTGWAKTYEQYF. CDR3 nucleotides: TGCGCCAGCAGCTCGACAGGTTGGGCCAAAACCTACGAGCAGTACTTC.

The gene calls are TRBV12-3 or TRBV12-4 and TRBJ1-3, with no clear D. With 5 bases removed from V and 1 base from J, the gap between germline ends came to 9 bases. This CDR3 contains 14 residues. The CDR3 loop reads CASSLHTSGNTIYF. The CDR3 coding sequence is TGTGCCAGCAGTCTTCATACTTCTGGAAACACCATATATTTT.

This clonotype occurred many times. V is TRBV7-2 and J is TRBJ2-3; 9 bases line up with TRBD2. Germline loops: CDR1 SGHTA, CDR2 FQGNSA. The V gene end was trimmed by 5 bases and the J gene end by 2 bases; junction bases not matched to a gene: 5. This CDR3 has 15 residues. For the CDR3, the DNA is TGTGCCAGCAGCAACAGCGGGGGGTACACAGATACGCAGTATTTT. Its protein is CASSNSGGYTDTQYF.

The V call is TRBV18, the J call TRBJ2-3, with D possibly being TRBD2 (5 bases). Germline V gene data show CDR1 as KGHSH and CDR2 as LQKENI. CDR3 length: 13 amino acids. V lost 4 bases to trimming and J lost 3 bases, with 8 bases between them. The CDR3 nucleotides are TGTGCCAGCTCACGGCTAGCAACAGATACGCAGTATTTT. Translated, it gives CASSRLATDTQYF.

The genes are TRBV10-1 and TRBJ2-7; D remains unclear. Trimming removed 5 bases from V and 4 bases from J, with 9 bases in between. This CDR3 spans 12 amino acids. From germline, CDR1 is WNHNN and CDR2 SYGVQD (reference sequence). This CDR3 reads CASSPGLYEQYF. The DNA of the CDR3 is TGCGCCAGCAGTCCCGGCCTATACGAGCAGTACTTC.

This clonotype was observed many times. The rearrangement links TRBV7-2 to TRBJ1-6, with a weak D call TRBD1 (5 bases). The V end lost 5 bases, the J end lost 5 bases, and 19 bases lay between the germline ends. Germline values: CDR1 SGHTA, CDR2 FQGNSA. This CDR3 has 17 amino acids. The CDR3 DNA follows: TGTGCCAGCAGCCCCACCAGGCGGACACCACATAATTCACCCCTCCACTTT. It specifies CASSPTRRTPHNSPLHF.

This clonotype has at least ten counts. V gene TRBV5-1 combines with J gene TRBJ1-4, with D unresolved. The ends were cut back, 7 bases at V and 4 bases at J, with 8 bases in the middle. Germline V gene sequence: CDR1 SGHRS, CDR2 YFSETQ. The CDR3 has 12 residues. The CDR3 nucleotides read TGCGCCAGCCGGGCCATTAATGAAAAACTGTTTTTT. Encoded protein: CASRAINEKLFF.

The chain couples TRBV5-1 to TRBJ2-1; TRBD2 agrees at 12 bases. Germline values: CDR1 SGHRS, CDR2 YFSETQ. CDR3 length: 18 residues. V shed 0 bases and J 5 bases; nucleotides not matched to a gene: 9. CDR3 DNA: TGCGCCAGCAGCTTGGCTCTAGCGGGGGGGACAAAACACAATGAGCAGTTCTTC. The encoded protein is CASSLALAGGTKHNEQFF.

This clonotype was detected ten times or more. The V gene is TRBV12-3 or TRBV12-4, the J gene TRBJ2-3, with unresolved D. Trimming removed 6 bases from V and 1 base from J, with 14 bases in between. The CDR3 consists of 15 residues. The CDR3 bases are TGTGCCAGCAGCCCACACTCAACCGGCACAGATACGCAGTATTTT. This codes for CASSPHSTGTDTQYF.

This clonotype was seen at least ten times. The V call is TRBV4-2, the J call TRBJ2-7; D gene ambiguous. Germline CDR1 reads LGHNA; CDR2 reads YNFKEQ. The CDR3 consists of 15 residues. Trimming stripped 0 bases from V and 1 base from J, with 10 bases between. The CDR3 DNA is TGTGCCAGCAGCCAAGAAAGGTCTACGTCCTACGAGCAGTACTTC. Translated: CASSQERSTSYEQYF.

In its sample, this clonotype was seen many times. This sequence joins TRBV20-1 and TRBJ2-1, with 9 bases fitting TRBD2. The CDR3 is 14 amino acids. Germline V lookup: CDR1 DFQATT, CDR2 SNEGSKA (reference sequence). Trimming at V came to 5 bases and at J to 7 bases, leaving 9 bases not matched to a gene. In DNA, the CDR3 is TGCAGTGCTCTAGCGGGGACACATGGTAATGAGCAGTTCTTC. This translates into CSALAGTHGNEQFF.

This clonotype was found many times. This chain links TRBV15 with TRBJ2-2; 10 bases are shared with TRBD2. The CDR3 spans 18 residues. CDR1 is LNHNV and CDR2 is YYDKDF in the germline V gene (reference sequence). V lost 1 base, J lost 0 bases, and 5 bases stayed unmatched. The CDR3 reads CATSRVLAGEANTGELFF. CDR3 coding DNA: TGTGCCACCAGCAGAGTTCTAGCGGGGGAGGCGAACACCGGGGAGCTGTTTTTT.

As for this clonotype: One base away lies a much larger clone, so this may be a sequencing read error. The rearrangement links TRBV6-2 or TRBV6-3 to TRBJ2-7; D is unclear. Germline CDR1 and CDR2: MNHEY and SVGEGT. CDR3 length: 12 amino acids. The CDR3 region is CVSSYTSYEQYF. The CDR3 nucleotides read TGTGTCAGCAGTTATACGTCCTACGAGCAGTACTTC.

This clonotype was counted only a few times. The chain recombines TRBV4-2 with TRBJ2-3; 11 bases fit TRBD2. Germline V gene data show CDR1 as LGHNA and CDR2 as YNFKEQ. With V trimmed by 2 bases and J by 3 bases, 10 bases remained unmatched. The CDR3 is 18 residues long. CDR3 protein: CASSQTSGGGGMTDTQYF. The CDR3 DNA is TGTGCCAGCAGCCAAACTAGCGGGGGCGGAGGGATGACAGATACGCAGTATTTT.